One and the same sample provided the 24 T cell receptor beta chains below, sequenced in a study of CD8+ T cells in alopecia areata. Extracted RNA was reverse transcribed, and the resulting cDNA served as sequencing template. Produced via immunoSEQ multiplex PCR; TCRdb's table is partial and in-frame only. The data hold around 200,000 clones, with less than 70% observed a single time. Treatment of the sample: oral pan-JAK inhibitor, 5-10 mg twice daily. The material was CD8+ T cells sorted from blood, obtained at week 24, from a patient treated with tofacitinib. These receptors originate from a human donor with alopecia areata.

CDR3 sequence reads: CASTGTSGEYRHEQFF. The CDR3 DNA reads TGTGCCAGCACTGGGACTAGCGGGGAATATCGGCATGAGCAGTTCTTC. This chain links TRBV2 with TRBJ2-1; TRBD2 aligns across 13 bases. Trimming cost V 7 bases and J 8 bases; bases outside gene matches: 11. The CDR3 runs to 16 residues. CDR1 and CDR2 (germline): SNHLY, FYNNEI.

Only a few counts were recorded for this clone. This sequence joins TRBV7-2 and TRBJ2-5; 10 bases fit TRBD2. Germline V gene data show CDR1 as SGHTA and CDR2 as FQGNSA. The CDR3 sequence is 15 residues long. V lost 3 bases and J lost 4; bases outside the gene matches: 5. In DNA, the CDR3 is TGTGCCAGCAGCTTGAGCGGGGGGGCCGGAGAGACCCAGTACTTC. This codes for CASSLSGGAGETQYF.

This clone was counted a few times. The chain joins TRBV7-2 to TRBJ2-3; D perhaps matches TRBD2 (5 bases). Between the trimmed V and J ends, which lost 0 bases and 6 bases, there was a span of 22 bases. This CDR3 comprises 18 residues. Germline loops: CDR1 SGHTA, CDR2 FQGNSA. The CDR3 sequence is CASSLAPVPSLDYDTQYF. The DNA of the CDR3 is TGTGCCAGCAGCTTAGCCCCGGTACCTAGTTTAGACTATGATACGCAGTATTTT.

In its sample, this clone was seen a few times. The CDR3 nucleotides read TGTGCCAGCAGCTTAGGACAGGGACTGAACTATGGCTACACCTTC. This codes for CASSLGQGLNYGYTF. This chain uses TRBV7-6 with TRBJ1-2, with TRBD1 identical over 7 bases. The CDR3 is 15 amino acids. Trimming removed 1 base from V and 2 bases from J; junction bases left unmatched: 4. Germline V gives CDR1 SGHVS, CDR2 FNYEAQ.

The chain employs TRBV6-6 and TRBJ2-7; TRBD2 is a possible D gene (5 bases). This CDR3 spans 14 amino acids. Germline loops: CDR1 MNHNY, CDR2 SVGAGI (reference sequence). V dropped 4 bases and J dropped 2 bases, with 12 bases sitting between them. The DNA for the CDR3 is TGTGCCAGCAGTTCCCGGACTTCAACCTACGAGCAGTACTTC. Translated: CASSSRTSTYEQYF.

The V call is TRBV4-3, the J call TRBJ2-1; D gene ambiguous. The germline V gene has CDR1 LGHNA and CDR2 YSLEER. With 1 base removed from V and 9 bases from J, the gap between germline ends came to 10 bases. This CDR3 is 13 amino acids long. The CDR3 protein is CASSQVVISEQFF. The CDR3 DNA reads TGCGCCAGCAGCCAAGTGGTTATAAGTGAGCAGTTCTTC.

This chain joins TRBV19 and TRBJ2-2; D is possibly TRBD2 (6 bases). CDR1 is LNHDA and CDR2 is SQIVND in the germline V gene (reference sequence). Trimming pared 6 bases from V and 6 bases from J, leaving 8 bases between. CDR3 size: 12 residues. CDR3 in amino acids: CASRWGAGELFF. The CDR3, as DNA: TGTGCCAGTAGATGGGGGGCCGGGGAGCTGTTTTTT.

This chain uses TRBV4-3 with TRBJ2-1; D assignment may be TRBD1 or TRBD2 (5 bases each). In germline, CDR1 is LGHNA, CDR2 YSLEER. V was cut by 4 bases and J by 9 bases, with 13 bases left in between. The CDR3 length is 13 residues. The CDR3 bases are TGCGCCAGCAGCCCCGATCGAGGGGCTGAGCAGTTCTTC. Translating gives CASSPDRGAEQFF.

Worth noting for this clone: The same CDR3 arises from other DNA sequences in this sample as well. The chain joins TRBV29-1 to TRBJ1-1; no reliable D call. Germline values: CDR1 SQVTM, CDR2 ANQGSEA. V gave up 5 bases and J gave up 4 bases, with 8 bases separating them. The CDR3 sequence is 11 residues long. For the CDR3, the DNA is TGCAGCGTTTTGAGAGGCACTGAAGCTTTCTTT. Amino acids: CSVLRGTEAFF.

The CDR3 coding sequence is TGTGCCAGCAGTCCGAAGTTCCCGACAGGGGGCACTGAAGCTTTCTTT. Amino acid sequence: CASSPKFPTGGTEAFF. The V call is TRBV27, the J call TRBJ1-1, with 9 bases identical to TRBD1. Unmatched junction bases numbered 11, after V lost 5 bases and J lost 4 bases. Per germline, CDR1 MNHEY and CDR2 SMNVEV (reference sequence). This CDR3 comprises 16 residues.

The rearrangement joins TRBV14 to TRBJ1-5, with 7 bases aligning to TRBD1. The CDR3 loop spans 13 amino acids. J was trimmed by 7 bases and V by 3 bases; bases with no gene match: 3. CDR1 and CDR2 from the germline V gene are SGHDN and FVKESK. The CDR3 nucleotides read TGTGCCAGCAGCCATGGACAGGCACAGCCCCAGCATTTT. It encodes CASSHGQAQPQHF.

Only one count was recorded for this clone. This rearrangement joins TRBV30 to TRBJ1-1; D remains unclear. Trimming took 2 bases from V and 7 from J, leaving 11 bases between them. Per germline, CDR1 GTSNPN and CDR2 SVGIG (reference sequence). The CDR3 consists of 12 residues. The CDR3 loop reads CAWSPGMNEAFF. CDR3 bases: TGTGCCTGGAGTCCGGGGATGAATGAAGCTTTCTTT.

The chain has TRBV6-1 and TRBJ1-1, with D uncertain. The CDR3 extends over 14 amino acids. V dropped 1 base and J dropped 2 bases, with 8 bases sitting between them. Per germline, CDR1 MNHNS and CDR2 SASEGT. In DNA, the CDR3 is TGTGCCAGCAGTGAAGGCCCCAGTAACACTGAAGCTTTCTTT. Amino acid sequence: CASSEGPSNTEAFF.

The genes are TRBV15 and TRBJ1-4; D is undetermined. The CDR3 contains 14 residues. CDR1 is LNHNV and CDR2 is YYDKDF in the germline V gene (reference sequence). V lost 1 base to trimming and J lost 4 bases, with 7 bases between them. The CDR3 reads CATSRGGNNEKLFF. In DNA, the CDR3 is TGTGCCACCAGCAGAGGAGGGAATAATGAAAAACTGTTTTTT.

The V and J genes are TRBV9 and TRBJ1-5; D is undetermined. There are 14 residues in the CDR3. Between the trimmed V and J ends, which lost 0 bases and 6 bases, there was a span of 10 bases. Per germline, CDR1 SGDLS and CDR2 YYNGEE. The CDR3 sequence: CASSVGGSTQPQHF. CDR3 nucleotides: TGTGCCAGCAGCGTAGGAGGGTCTACTCAGCCCCAGCATTTT.

This clone was recorded only once. V is TRBV7-2 and J is TRBJ2-5, with a tentative D call TRBD1 (6 bases). V was clipped by 5 bases and J by 2 bases, with 15 bases between them. This CDR3 comprises 15 residues. The germline V gene has CDR1 SGHTA and CDR2 FQGNSA. CDR3 loop: CASSPGTTNQETQYF. The CDR3 DNA reads as TGTGCCAGCAGCCCCGGGACAACGAATCAAGAGACCCAGTACTTC. Full variable domain (missing parts from reference TRBV7-2 and TRBJ2-5): GAGVSQSPSNKVTEKGKDVELRCDPISGHTALYWYRQSLGQGLEFLIYFQGNSAPDKSGLPSDRFSAERTGGSVSTLTIQRTQQEDSAVYLCASSPGTTNQETQYFGPGTRLLVL.

V gene TRBV5-4 combines with J gene TRBJ1-2; 8 bases match TRBD1. From germline, CDR1 is SGHNT and CDR2 YYREEE (reference sequence). The CDR3 contains 14 residues. V lost 4 bases, J lost 6 bases, and 8 bases stayed unmatched. The CDR3 nucleotides read TGTGCCAGCAGCCCGGGGACAGGACTGGATGGCTACACCTTC. Translation: CASSPGTGLDGYTF.

V usage is TRBV6-1 and J usage is TRBJ2-1; possibly TRBD1 for D (5 bases). The V end was cut by 4 bases, the J end by 3 bases, with 13 bases between. The CDR3 consists of 15 residues. The germline V gene has CDR1 MNHNS and CDR2 SASEGT. The CDR3 loop is CASSVGVMGYNEQFF. The CDR3 DNA follows: TGTGCCAGCAGTGTAGGGGTGATGGGCTACAATGAGCAGTTCTTC.

The V call is TRBV19, the J call TRBJ1-5; TRBD1 is a possible D gene (5 bases). The CDR3 is 13 residues long. Germline V lookup: CDR1 LNHDA, CDR2 SQIVND (reference sequence). Trimming removed 5 bases from V and 7 bases from J, with 12 bases in between. CDR3 in amino acids: CASSVVGEQPQHF. The CDR3 DNA is TGTGCCAGTAGTGTCGTGGGGGAACAGCCCCAGCATTTT.

The V call is TRBV29-1, the J call TRBJ2-1, with D perhaps matching TRBD1 or TRBD2 (5 bases each). This CDR3 spans 12 amino acids. V was shortened by 3 bases and J by 10 bases, with 13 bases between the two germline ends. Germline values: CDR1 SQVTM, CDR2 ANQGSEA. The CDR3 sequence: CSVDVRGREQFF. DNA for the CDR3: TGCAGCGTTGACGTACGGGGCCGCGAGCAGTTCTTC.

This clone has just one count. The chain combines TRBV7-6 with TRBJ2-1; a weak D match, TRBD2 (6 bases). CDR1 is SGHVS, CDR2 FNYEAQ, per germline. CDR3 length equals 16 residues. The V end lost 5 bases, the J end lost 8 bases, and 22 bases lay between the germline ends. The DNA of the CDR3 is TGTGCCAGCAGCCCCGGCGCGGGGCAGTGGGGACATGAGCAGTTCTTC. Its translation: CASSPGAGQWGHEQFF.

The J gene is TRBJ2-1, the V gene TRBV19; 10 bases match TRBD1. Germline CDR1 is LNHDA and CDR2 is SQIVND (reference sequence). The V gene end was trimmed by 11 bases and the J gene end by 6 bases; junction bases not matched to a gene: 4. The CDR3 contains 12 residues. The CDR3, as DNA: TGTGCCTCGGGACAGGGGACCAATGAGCAGTTCTTC. Translating it yields CASGQGTNEQFF. The variable domain in full, with the rest retrieved from reference TRBV19 and TRBJ2-1, is DGGITQSPKYLFRKEGQNVTLSCEQNLNHDAMYWYRQDPGQGLRLIYYSQIVNDFQKGDIAEGYSVSREKKESFPLTVTSAQKNPTAFYLCASGQGTNEQFFGPGTRLTVL.

This chain connects TRBV11-2 to TRBJ1-5; D gene uncertain. The V end was cut by 6 bases, the J end by 7 bases, with 13 bases between. CDR1 and CDR2 (germline): SGHAT, FQNNGV. CDR3 length: 13 amino acids. The CDR3 region has the DNA TGTGCCAGCAGTTGGGCTAGGGAGCAGCCCCAGCATTTT. This gives the protein CASSWAREQPQHF.

With regard to this clone: At one end the junction does not follow the germline gene, possibly because of a read error. Here the CDR3 DNA reads TGCGCCAGCAGCCAATTAGGCATCATCAACACTGAGGCTTTCTTT. Protein product: CASSQLGIINTEAFF. The chain has TRBV4-3 and TRBJ1-1; D not resolved. The CDR3 runs 15 residues. Looked up from germline, CDR1 is LGHNA and CDR2 is YSLEER.